The 32 T cell receptor beta chains below all came from one sample that was sequenced in a study of T cell clonotyping in hematopoietic cell transplantation. Time point specified: recipient sample about 28 days before transplant, after cytoreduction. TCRdb keeps only in-frame clones here, not all; method: immunoSEQ multiplex PCR. Of about 50,000 clones in the sample, 80% to 90% are singletons; the top ten hold around 5.5%. The specimen was peripheral blood mononuclear cells, collected before stem cell transplant. The receptors derive from a man aged 60 to 69 with biphenotypic leukemia. Some clones in this sample may be carry-over from other donors' samples.

The chain employs TRBV6-1 and TRBJ2-1, with D tentatively TRBD1 or TRBD2 (5 bases each). The length of the CDR3 is 13 residues. Trimming took 6 bases from V and 3 from J, leaving 9 bases between them. From germline, CDR1 is MNHNS and CDR2 SASEGT. CDR3 bases: TGTGCCAGCAGCCGGGGCCTCTACAATGAGCAGTTCTTC. Protein sequence: CASSRGLYNEQFF.

This clone was recorded only once. The chain uses TRBV5-6 and TRBJ2-6; D is undetermined. The CDR3 runs 15 residues. Germline V lookup: CDR1 SGHDT, CDR2 YYEEEE. The germline V and J ends were trimmed by 4 bases and 2 bases, with 10 bases remaining between them. The CDR3 loop reads CASSPGRAGANVLTF. Here the CDR3 DNA reads TGTGCCAGCAGCCCAGGCCGGGCTGGGGCCAACGTCCTGACTTTC.

The chain has TRBV28 and TRBJ2-7, with D perhaps matching TRBD2 (6 bases). The CDR3 runs 15 residues. Germline loops: CDR1 MDHEN, CDR2 SYDVKM. Trimming took off 6 bases at V and 0 bases at J, with 15 bases between the two ends. CDR3 bases: TGTGCCAGCAGCCCATTCGTGGGGGGCTCCTACGAGCAGTACTTC. Protein sequence: CASSPFVGGSYEQYF. Combining the CDR3 with reference TRBV28 and TRBJ2-7 gives the whole variable domain DVKVTQSSRYLVKRTGEKVFLECVQDMDHENMFWYRQDPGLGLRLIYFSYDVKMKEKGDIPEGYSVSREKKERFSLILESASTNQTSMYLCASSPFVGGSYEQYFGPGTRLTVT.

V is TRBV29-1 and J is TRBJ1-4; no definite D call. This CDR3 is 13 amino acids long. The V end was cut by 4 bases, the J end by 7 bases, with 13 bases between. CDR1 and CDR2 from the germline V gene are SQVTM and ANQGSEA. The CDR3 loop reads CSVGEISGEKLFF. DNA of the CDR3: TGCAGCGTTGGGGAGATTTCGGGTGAAAAACTGTTTTTT.

The chain employs TRBV28 and TRBJ2-3; possible D gene TRBD2, 6 bases. V lost 3 bases and J lost 3, with 10 bases in between. The CDR3 contains 14 residues. Germline V gene data show CDR1 as MDHEN and CDR2 as SYDVKM. The CDR3 DNA is TGTGCCAGCAGTTTGCCCGGGGGAACAGATACGCAGTATTTT. Protein product: CASSLPGGTDTQYF.

The chain links TRBV9 to TRBJ2-1; D gene uncertain. Trimming cost V 3 bases and J 9 bases, with 13 bases left between them. The CDR3 length is 13 residues. Germline V gene sequence: CDR1 SGDLS, CDR2 YYNGEE. CDR3 sequence reads: CASSAALAVEQFF. Here the CDR3 DNA reads TGTGCCAGCAGCGCCGCATTAGCTGTTGAGCAGTTCTTC.

The J gene is TRBJ1-5, the V gene TRBV19; 9 nucleotides agree with TRBD1. Germline CDR1 LNHDA, CDR2 SQIVND (reference sequence). V lost 6 bases and J lost 11; bases outside the gene matches: 14. The CDR3 has 15 amino acids. The CDR3 is CASRSRDRASLAQHF. As DNA, the CDR3 is TGTGCCAGTAGATCCCGGGACAGGGCTTCTTTAGCCCAGCATTTT.

The chain carries TRBV19 and TRBJ2-7, with TRBD2 as a possible D gene (6 bases). Germline V gene data show CDR1 as LNHDA and CDR2 as SQIVND (reference sequence). The CDR3 length is 13 residues. V was cut by 6 bases and J by 5 bases, with 14 bases left in between. The CDR3 sequence is CASSIGLRDEQYF. CDR3 in DNA: TGTGCCAGTAGCATTGGACTAAGAGACGAGCAGTACTTC.

This sequence joins TRBV2 and TRBJ1-2; no reliable D call. This CDR3 contains 15 residues. Germline CDR1 reads SNHLY; CDR2 reads FYNNEI. V was trimmed by 4 bases and J by 2 bases, leaving 14 bases between them. The CDR3 DNA reads TGTGCCAGCAGTGGGGCGATGGAAGTAAACTATGGCTACACCTTC. Translated: CASSGAMEVNYGYTF.

The rearrangement links TRBV4-1 to TRBJ2-7; possible D gene TRBD1, 6 bases. The CDR3 covers 15 residues. V lost 1 base and J 3 bases, leaving 13 bases between the germline ends. Looked up from germline, CDR1 is MGHRA and CDR2 is YSYEKL. As DNA, the CDR3 is TGCGCCAGCAGCCAAGGATGGGACATAAGCTACGAGCAGTACTTC. Its translation: CASSQGWDISYEQYF.

There are a few counts of this clone. V usage is TRBV4-2 and J usage is TRBJ2-1, with 8 bases lining up with TRBD2. The germline V gene encodes CDR1 LGHNA and CDR2 YNFKEQ. The CDR3 is made up of 20 amino acids. V gave up 2 bases and J gave up 6 bases; unmatched junction bases: 21. CDR3: CASSQSLTGGEGPRGNEQFF. In nucleotides, the CDR3 is TGTGCCAGCAGCCAATCACTAACGGGGGGGGAGGGCCCTCGGGGCAATGAGCAGTTCTTC.

The rearrangement links TRBV4-3 to TRBJ2-7; 10 bases align to TRBD1. This CDR3 has 17 amino acids. V lost 1 base, J lost 4 bases, and 10 bases stayed unmatched. CDR1 and CDR2 (germline): LGHNA, YSLEER. CDR3 sequence (DNA): TGCGCCAGCAGCCAAGGATTTGGACAGGGGGGGAGGTACGAGCAGTACTTC. Translated, it gives CASSQGFGQGGRYEQYF.

The genes are TRBV15 and TRBJ1-2; TRBD1 is a possible D gene (6 bases). This CDR3 is built from 13 residues. Deletions cut 3 bases from V and 8 bases from J, with 13 bases between. The V gene's germline CDR1 is LNHNV and CDR2 YYDKDF (reference sequence). CDR3 DNA: TGTGCCACCAGCAGGCCGAGGGGGGGAGGCTACACCTTC. This translates into CATSRPRGGGYTF.

V usage is TRBV9 and J usage is TRBJ2-2; 7 nucleotides match TRBD2. The CDR3 spans 17 residues. Trimming cost V 0 bases and J 3 bases; bases outside gene matches: 8. The germline V gene has CDR1 SGDLS and CDR2 YYNGEE. The CDR3 sequence: CASSVAREGGYTGELFF. The CDR3 bases are TGTGCCAGCAGCGTAGCTAGGGAGGGAGGTTACACCGGGGAGCTGTTTTTT. Filled out from reference TRBV9 and TRBJ2-2, the complete variable domain reads DSGVTQTPKHLITATGQRVTLRCSPRSGDLSVYWYQQSLDQGLQFLIQYYNGEERAKGNILERFSAQQFPDLHSELNLSSLELGDSALYFCASSVAREGGYTGELFFGEGSRLTVL.

This rearrangement joins TRBV2 to TRBJ2-7, with TRBD1 identical over 10 bases. Trimming cost V 7 bases and J 3 bases; bases outside gene matches: 6. The CDR3 contains 14 residues. The germline V gene encodes CDR1 SNHLY and CDR2 FYNNEI. The CDR3 spells CASNSGQGLYEQYF. DNA for the CDR3: TGTGCCAGCAACTCGGGACAGGGGCTCTACGAGCAGTACTTC.

The chain is built from TRBV30 and TRBJ1-1; maybe TRBD1 (5 bases). CDR1 and CDR2 (germline): GTSNPN, SVGIG (reference sequence). The V gene lost 0 bases and the J gene lost 8 bases, with 7 bases spanning the gap. The CDR3 length is 11 residues. DNA of the CDR3: TGTGCCTGGAGTGTATCAGGGGAAGCTTTCTTT. Encoded protein: CAWSVSGEAFF.

The chain uses TRBV28 and TRBJ2-7; perhaps TRBD1 as D (6 bases). Between the trimmed V and J ends, which lost 2 bases and 6 bases, there was a span of 11 bases. Germline CDR1 reads MDHEN; CDR2 reads SYDVKM. The CDR3 runs to 13 residues. The CDR3 nucleotides are TGTGCCAGCAGTTTAGAGGGGGTACCCGAGCAGTACTTC. As protein: CASSLEGVPEQYF.

The rearrangement uses TRBV9 and TRBJ1-1; 9 bases fit TRBD1. The CDR3 loop spans 14 amino acids. J gave up 4 bases and V 4 bases, and 5 bases lay outside the gene matches. The germline V gene encodes CDR1 SGDLS and CDR2 YYNGEE. This CDR3 reads CASSPLQGATEAFF. In DNA form, the CDR3 reads TGTGCCAGCAGCCCCTTACAGGGGGCCACTGAAGCTTTCTTT.

This clone was seen a single time. This chain links TRBV14 with TRBJ1-1; the D is unclear. The CDR3 contains 17 residues. Germline CDR1 SGHDN, CDR2 FVKESK. With 0 bases removed from V and 1 base from J, the gap between germline ends came to 15 bases. CDR3: CASSQDRGSAWNTEAFF. In DNA, the CDR3 is TGTGCCAGCAGCCAAGATCGAGGGTCAGCCTGGAACACTGAAGCTTTCTTT.

V gene TRBV28 combines with J gene TRBJ1-1; tentatively, D is TRBD1 (6 bases). The CDR3 runs to 15 residues. Germline CDR1 MDHEN, CDR2 SYDVKM. Trimming cost V 5 bases and J 1 base, with 14 bases left between them. The DNA of the CDR3 is TGTGCCAGCAGTCAACAGGGCTGGGGGAACACTGAAGCTTTCTTT. This encodes CASSQQGWGNTEAFF.

This chain uses TRBV10-3 with TRBJ1-2; 7 bases match TRBD1. Trimming took 1 base from V and 4 from J; bases not matched to a gene: 6. Germline assignment: CDR1 ENHRY and CDR2 SYGVKD. The CDR3 has 15 amino acids. CDR3 amino acids: CAISELDRALYGYTF. CDR3 sequence (DNA): TGTGCCATCAGTGAGTTAGACAGGGCACTCTATGGCTACACCTTC.

V usage is TRBV28 and J usage is TRBJ1-2; D gene ambiguous. The V gene lost 6 bases and the J gene lost 4 bases, with 12 bases spanning the gap. The CDR3 is 13 amino acids. Germline loops: CDR1 MDHEN, CDR2 SYDVKM. Here the CDR3 reads CASRETGVYGYTF. CDR3 sequence (DNA): TGTGCCAGCAGGGAGACCGGAGTCTATGGCTACACCTTC.

The rearrangement links TRBV19 to TRBJ2-7, with a possible D match to TRBD1 (5 bases). The V end lost 5 bases, the J end lost 4 bases, and 15 bases lay between the germline ends. Germline V gene data show CDR1 as LNHDA and CDR2 as SQIVND (reference sequence). CDR3 size: 14 residues. The CDR3 sequence: CASSAQSGLYEQYF. CDR3 DNA sequence: TGTGCCAGTAGTGCCCAATCAGGGTTATACGAGCAGTACTTC.

The gene calls are TRBV4-1 and TRBJ2-2; D ambiguous. The CDR3 length is 13 residues. Trimming removed 8 bases at V and 6 bases at J, with 13 bases between. Germline CDR1 is MGHRA and CDR2 is YSYEKL. CDR3 in DNA: TGCGCCAGCCACGGAGTAGGTTCCGGGGAGCTGTTTTTT. Translation: CASHGVGSGELFF.

This chain uses TRBV11-2 with TRBJ1-5, with D possibly being TRBD1 (6 bases). The CDR3 length is 16 residues. V gave up 0 bases and J gave up 5 bases, with 14 bases separating them. Germline V CDR1 and CDR2: SGHAT, FQNNGV. The CDR3 nucleotides read TGTGCCAGCAGCTTAGACTACACAGGGAAGCATCAGCCCCAGCATTTT. Translation gives CASSLDYTGKHQPQHF.

This clone was observed a handful of times. This chain connects TRBV29-1 to TRBJ1-2; 9 nucleotides line up with TRBD1. V was clipped by 6 bases and J by 2 bases; unmatched bases: 7. The length of the CDR3 is 14 residues. The germline V gene encodes CDR1 SQVTM and CDR2 ANQGSEA. CDR3: CSVGQGRINYGYTF. DNA of the CDR3: TGCAGCGTGGGACAGGGACGTATAAACTATGGCTACACCTTC. Variable domain in full (rest from reference TRBV29-1 and TRBJ1-2): SAVISQKPSRDICQRGTSLTIQCQVDSQVTMMFWYRQQPGQSLTLIATANQGSEATYESGFVIDKFPISRPNLTFSTLTVSNMSPEDSSIYLCSVGQGRINYGYTFGSGTRLTVV.

The chain joins TRBV5-1 to TRBJ2-2; D possibly uses TRBD1 or TRBD2 (5 bases each). Germline values: CDR1 SGHRS, CDR2 YFSETQ. The CDR3 runs 14 residues. V shed 0 bases and J shed 6 bases, with 9 bases lying between them. CDR3 sequence: CASSLVGESGELFF. The CDR3, as DNA: TGCGCCAGCAGCTTGGTAGGGGAGTCCGGGGAGCTGTTTTTT.

This rearrangement joins TRBV7-9 to TRBJ1-2; D not certain. The CDR3 totals 13 residues. CDR1 and CDR2 (germline): SEHNR, FQNEAQ (reference sequence). Trimming pared 3 bases from V and 0 bases from J, leaving 5 bases between. CDR3 sequence: CASSFGSNYGYTF. CDR3 DNA: TGTGCCAGCAGCTTCGGTTCTAACTATGGCTACACCTTC.

The rearrangement uses TRBV28 and TRBJ2-1; 8 bases fit TRBD2. From germline, CDR1 is MDHEN and CDR2 SYDVKM. This CDR3 contains 15 residues. J gave up 3 bases and V 5 bases, and 6 bases lay outside the gene matches. CDR3 amino acids: CASSPTSGIYNEQFF. The CDR3 bases are TGTGCCAGCAGTCCCACTAGCGGAATCTACAATGAGCAGTTCTTC.

This clone has a single count. This chain connects TRBV10-3 to TRBJ2-7; 10 bases are shared with TRBD2. Germline V gene sequence: CDR1 ENHRY, CDR2 SYGVKD. V lost 2 bases and J lost 0; bases outside the gene matches: 4. The CDR3 sequence is 16 residues long. CDR3 DNA sequence: TGTGCCATCAGTGAGGGGCTAGCGGGAGTCTCCTACGAGCAGTACTTC. Its protein product is CAISEGLAGVSYEQYF.

The chain combines TRBV5-1 with TRBJ2-7; TRBD1 agrees at 7 bases. V lost 2 bases, J lost 6 bases, and 8 bases stayed unmatched. Germline V lookup: CDR1 SGHRS, CDR2 YFSETQ. The CDR3 runs 14 residues. The CDR3: CASSFGDSIGEQYF. Here the CDR3 DNA reads TGCGCCAGCAGCTTTGGGGACAGCATTGGCGAGCAGTACTTC.

J is TRBJ1-1 and V is TRBV4-1; D is ambiguous. Per germline, CDR1 MGHRA and CDR2 YSYEKL. This CDR3 has 13 residues. V was cut by 1 base and J by 10 bases, with 13 bases left in between. CDR3 coding DNA: TGCGCCAGCAGCCAAGGGGCCTCGGACGGAGCTTTCTTT. This translates into CASSQGASDGAFF.